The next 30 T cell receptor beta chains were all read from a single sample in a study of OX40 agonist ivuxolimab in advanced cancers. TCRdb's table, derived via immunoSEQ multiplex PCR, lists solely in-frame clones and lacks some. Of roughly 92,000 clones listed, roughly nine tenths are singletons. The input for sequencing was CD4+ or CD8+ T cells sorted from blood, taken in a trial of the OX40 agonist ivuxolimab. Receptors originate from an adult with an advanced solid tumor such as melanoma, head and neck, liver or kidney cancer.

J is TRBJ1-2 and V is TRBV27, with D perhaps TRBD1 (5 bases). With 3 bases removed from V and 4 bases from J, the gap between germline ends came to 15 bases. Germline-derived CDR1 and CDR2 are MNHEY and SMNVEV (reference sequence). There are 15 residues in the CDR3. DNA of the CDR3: TGTGCCAGCAGTTTGGCTACGGGGCCCGTCTATGGCTACACCTTC. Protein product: CASSLATGPVYGYTF.

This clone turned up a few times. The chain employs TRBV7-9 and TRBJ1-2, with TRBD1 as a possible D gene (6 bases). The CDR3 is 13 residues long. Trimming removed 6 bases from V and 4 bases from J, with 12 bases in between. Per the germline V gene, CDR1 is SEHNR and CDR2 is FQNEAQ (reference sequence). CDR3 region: CASSTQGGYGYTF. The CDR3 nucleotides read TGTGCCAGCAGTACACAGGGTGGCTATGGCTACACCTTC.

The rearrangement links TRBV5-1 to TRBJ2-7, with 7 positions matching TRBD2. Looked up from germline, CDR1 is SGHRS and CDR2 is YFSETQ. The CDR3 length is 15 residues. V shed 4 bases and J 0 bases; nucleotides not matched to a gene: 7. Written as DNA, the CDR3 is TGCGCCAGCAGCGGGGGAGCGGGGAGCTCCTACGAGCAGTACTTC. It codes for CASSGGAGSSYEQYF.

The CDR3 sequence is CASSGSSSYEQYF. In DNA, the CDR3 is TGTGCCAGCAGTGGCTCATCCTCCTACGAGCAGTACTTC. The rearrangement joins TRBV6-5 to TRBJ2-7; D not certain. The CDR3 contains 13 residues. Trimming took 5 bases from V and 0 from J, leaving 8 bases between them. Per the germline V gene, CDR1 is MNHEY and CDR2 is SVGAGI.

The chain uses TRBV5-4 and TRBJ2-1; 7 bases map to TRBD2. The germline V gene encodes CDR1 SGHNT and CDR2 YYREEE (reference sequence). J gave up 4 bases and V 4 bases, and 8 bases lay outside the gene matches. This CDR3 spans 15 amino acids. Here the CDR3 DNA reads TGTGCCAGCAGCGGAAGCGGGACCACTTACAATGAGCAGTTCTTC. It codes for CASSGSGTTYNEQFF. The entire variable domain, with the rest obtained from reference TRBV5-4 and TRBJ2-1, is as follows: ETGVTQSPTHLIKTRGQQVTLRCSSQSGHNTVSWYQQALGQGPQFIFQYYREEENGRGNFPPRFSGLQFPNYSSELNVNALELDDSALYLCASSGSGTTYNEQFFGPGTRLTVL.

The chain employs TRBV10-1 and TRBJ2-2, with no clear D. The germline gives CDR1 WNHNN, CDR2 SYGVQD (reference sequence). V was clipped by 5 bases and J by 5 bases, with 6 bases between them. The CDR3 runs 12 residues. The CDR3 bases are TGCGCCAGCAGTACAGTGACCGGGGAGCTGTTTTTT. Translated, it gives CASSTVTGELFF.

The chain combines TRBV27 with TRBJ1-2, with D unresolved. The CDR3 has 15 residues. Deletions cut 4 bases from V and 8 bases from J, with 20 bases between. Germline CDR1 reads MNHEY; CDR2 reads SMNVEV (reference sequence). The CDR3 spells CASSSVTRWGSGYTF. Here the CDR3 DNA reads TGTGCCAGCAGTTCCGTTACACGGTGGGGATCGGGCTACACCTTC.

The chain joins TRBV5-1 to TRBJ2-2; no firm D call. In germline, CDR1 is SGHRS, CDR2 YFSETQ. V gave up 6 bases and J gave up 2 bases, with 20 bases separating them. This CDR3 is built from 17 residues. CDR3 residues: CASTPVSPSTNTGELFF. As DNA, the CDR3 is TGCGCCAGCACCCCCGTGAGTCCTTCAACTAACACCGGGGAGCTGTTTTTT. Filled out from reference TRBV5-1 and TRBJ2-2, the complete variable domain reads KAGVTQTPRYLIKTRGQQVTLSCSPISGHRSVSWYQQTPGQGLQFLFEYFSETQRNKGNFPGRFSGRQFSNSRSEMNVSTLELGDSALYLCASTPVSPSTNTGELFFGEGSRLTVL.

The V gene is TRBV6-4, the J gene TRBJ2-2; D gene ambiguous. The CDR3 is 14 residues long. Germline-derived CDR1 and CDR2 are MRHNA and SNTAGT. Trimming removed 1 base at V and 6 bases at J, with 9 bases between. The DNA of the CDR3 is TGTGCCAGCAGTGACTTGGTCTCTTCCGGGGAGCTGTTTTTT. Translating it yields CASSDLVSSGELFF.

The CDR3 DNA reads TGTGCCAGCAGTTTCAATGCACAGACTAATGAAAAACTGTTTTTT. It specifies CASSFNAQTNEKLFF. This chain links TRBV27 with TRBJ1-4; D gene ambiguous. The germline V gene has CDR1 MNHEY and CDR2 SMNVEV (reference sequence). This CDR3 has 15 residues. V was clipped by 3 bases and J by 2 bases, with 10 bases between them.

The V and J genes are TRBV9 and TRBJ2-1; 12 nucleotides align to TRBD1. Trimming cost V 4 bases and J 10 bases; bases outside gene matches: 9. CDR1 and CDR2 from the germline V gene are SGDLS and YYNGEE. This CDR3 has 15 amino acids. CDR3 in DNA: TGTGCCAGCAGCCCCCCGGGACAGGGGGCCGGGGAGCAGTTCTTC. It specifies CASSPPGQGAGEQFF.

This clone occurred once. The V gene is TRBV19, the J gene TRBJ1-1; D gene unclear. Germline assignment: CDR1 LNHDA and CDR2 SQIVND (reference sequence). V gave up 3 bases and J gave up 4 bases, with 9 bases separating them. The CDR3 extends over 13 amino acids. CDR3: CASSIWPTTEAFF. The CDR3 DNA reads TGTGCCAGTAGTATTTGGCCTACCACTGAAGCTTTCTTT. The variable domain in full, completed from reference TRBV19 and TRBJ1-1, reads DGGITQSPKYLFRKEGQNVTLSCEQNLNHDAMYWYRQDPGQGLRLIYYSQIVNDFQKGDIAEGYSVSREKKESFPLTVTSAQKNPTAFYLCASSIWPTTEAFFGQGTRLTVV.

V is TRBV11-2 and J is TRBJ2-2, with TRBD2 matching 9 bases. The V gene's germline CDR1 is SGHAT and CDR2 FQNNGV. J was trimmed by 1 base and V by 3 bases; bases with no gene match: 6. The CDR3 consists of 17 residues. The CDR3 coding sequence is TGTGCCAGCAGCTTCACGCTAGCGGGAAGGAACACCGGGGAGCTGTTTTTT. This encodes CASSFTLAGRNTGELFF.

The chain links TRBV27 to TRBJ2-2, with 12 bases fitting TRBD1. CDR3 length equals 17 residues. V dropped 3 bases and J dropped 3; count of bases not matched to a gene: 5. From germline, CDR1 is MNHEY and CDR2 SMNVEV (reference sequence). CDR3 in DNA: TGTGCCAGCAGTTTGGGGACAGGGGGCGTTTACACCGGGGAGCTGTTTTTT. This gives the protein CASSLGTGGVYTGELFF.

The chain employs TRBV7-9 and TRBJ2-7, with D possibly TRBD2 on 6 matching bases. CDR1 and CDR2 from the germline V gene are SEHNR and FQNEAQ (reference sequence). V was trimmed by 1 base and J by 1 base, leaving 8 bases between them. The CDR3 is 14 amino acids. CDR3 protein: CASSLGGNSYEQYF. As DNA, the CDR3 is TGTGCCAGCAGCTTAGGCGGGAATTCCTACGAGCAGTACTTC.

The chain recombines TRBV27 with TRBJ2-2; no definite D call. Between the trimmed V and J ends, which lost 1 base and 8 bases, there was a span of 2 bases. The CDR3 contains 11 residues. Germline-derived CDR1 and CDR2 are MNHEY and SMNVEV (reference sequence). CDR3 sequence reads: CASSLLGELFF. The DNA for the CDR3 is TGTGCCAGCAGTTTATTAGGGGAGCTGTTTTTT.

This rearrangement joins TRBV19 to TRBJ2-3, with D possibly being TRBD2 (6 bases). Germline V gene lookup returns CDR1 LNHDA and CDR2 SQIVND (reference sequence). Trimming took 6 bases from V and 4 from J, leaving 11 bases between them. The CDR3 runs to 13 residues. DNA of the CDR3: TGTGCCAGTAGCTGGCAGCGGGCAGATACGCAGTATTTT. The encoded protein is CASSWQRADTQYF. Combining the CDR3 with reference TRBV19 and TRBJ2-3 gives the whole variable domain DGGITQSPKYLFRKEGQNVTLSCEQNLNHDAMYWYRQDPGQGLRLIYYSQIVNDFQKGDIAEGYSVSREKKESFPLTVTSAQKNPTAFYLCASSWQRADTQYFGPGTRLTVL.

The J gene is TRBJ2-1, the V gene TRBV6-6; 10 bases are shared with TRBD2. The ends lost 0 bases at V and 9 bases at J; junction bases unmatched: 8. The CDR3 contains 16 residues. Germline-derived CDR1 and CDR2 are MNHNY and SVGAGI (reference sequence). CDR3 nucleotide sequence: TGTGCCAGCAGTTACTCGGTAACTAGCGGGAATATTGAGCAGTTCTTC. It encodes CASSYSVTSGNIEQFF.

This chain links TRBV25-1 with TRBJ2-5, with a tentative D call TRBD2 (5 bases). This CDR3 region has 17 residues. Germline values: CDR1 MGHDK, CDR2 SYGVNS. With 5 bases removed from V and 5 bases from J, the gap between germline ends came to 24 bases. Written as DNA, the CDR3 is TGTGCCAGCAGTAGCCGGGATGAGGTACGGATCTGGGAGACCCAGTACTTC. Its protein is CASSSRDEVRIWETQYF.

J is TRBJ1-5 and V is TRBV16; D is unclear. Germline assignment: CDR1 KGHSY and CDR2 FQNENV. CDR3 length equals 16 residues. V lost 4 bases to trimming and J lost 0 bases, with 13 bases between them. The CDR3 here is CASSPPGGGSNQPQHF. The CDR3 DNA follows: TGTGCCAGCAGCCCCCCAGGTGGAGGTAGCAATCAGCCCCAGCATTTT.

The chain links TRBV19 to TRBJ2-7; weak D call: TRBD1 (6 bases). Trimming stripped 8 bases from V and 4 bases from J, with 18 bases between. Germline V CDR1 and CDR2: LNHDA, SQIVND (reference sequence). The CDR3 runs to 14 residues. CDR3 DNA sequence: TGTGCCAGTTCCCTCACAGGGAAGAAGTACGAGCAGTACTTC. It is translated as CASSLTGKKYEQYF.

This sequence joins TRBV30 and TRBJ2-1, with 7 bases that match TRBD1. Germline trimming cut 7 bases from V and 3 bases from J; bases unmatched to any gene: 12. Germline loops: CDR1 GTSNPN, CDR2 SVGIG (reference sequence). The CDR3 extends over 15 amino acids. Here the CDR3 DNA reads TGTGCCTTACTTCCTCGGGACAGCCACTACAATGAGCAGTTCTTC. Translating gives CALLPRDSHYNEQFF. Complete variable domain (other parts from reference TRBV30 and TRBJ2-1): SQTIHQWPATLVQPVGSPLSLECTVEGTSNPNLYWYRQAAGRGLQLLFYSVGIGQISSEVPQNLSASRPQDRQFILSSKKLLLSDSGFYLCALLPRDSHYNEQFFGPGTRLTVL.

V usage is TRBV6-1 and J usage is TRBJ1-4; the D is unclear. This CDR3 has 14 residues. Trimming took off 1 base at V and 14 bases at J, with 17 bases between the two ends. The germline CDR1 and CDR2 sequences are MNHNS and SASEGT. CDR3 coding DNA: TGTGCCAGCAGTGAAGGCCTCGCTAGCGGTCGGCTGTTTTTT. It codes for CASSEGLASGRLFF.

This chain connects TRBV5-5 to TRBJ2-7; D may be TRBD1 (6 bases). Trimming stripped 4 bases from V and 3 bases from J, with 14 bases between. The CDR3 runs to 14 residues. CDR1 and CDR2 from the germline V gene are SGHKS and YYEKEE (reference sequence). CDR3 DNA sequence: TGTGCCAGCAGCATTCCAGGGGTCCTCTACGAGCAGTACTTC. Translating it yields CASSIPGVLYEQYF.

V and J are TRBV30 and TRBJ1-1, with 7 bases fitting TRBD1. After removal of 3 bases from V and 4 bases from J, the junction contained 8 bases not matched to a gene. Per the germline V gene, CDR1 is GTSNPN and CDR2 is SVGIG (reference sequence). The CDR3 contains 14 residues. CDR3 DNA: TGTGCCTGGAGGGACAGGCCTCAGGGCACTGAAGCTTTCTTT. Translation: CAWRDRPQGTEAFF.

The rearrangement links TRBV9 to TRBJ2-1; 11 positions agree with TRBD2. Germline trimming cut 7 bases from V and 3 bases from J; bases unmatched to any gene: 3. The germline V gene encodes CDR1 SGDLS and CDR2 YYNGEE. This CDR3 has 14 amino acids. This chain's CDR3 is CASGLAGGYNEQFF. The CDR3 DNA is TGTGCCAGCGGGCTAGCGGGAGGCTACAATGAGCAGTTCTTC.

The CDR3 DNA is TGTGCCTGGAGTCCCCAGGGAAACGAAAAACTGTTTTTT. Translated: CAWSPQGNEKLFF. This chain connects TRBV30 to TRBJ1-4; possibly TRBD1 for D (5 bases). Looked up from germline, CDR1 is GTSNPN and CDR2 is SVGIG (reference sequence). This CDR3 region has 13 residues. Trimming shortened V by 2 bases and J by 8 bases, and 12 bases separated the two germline ends.

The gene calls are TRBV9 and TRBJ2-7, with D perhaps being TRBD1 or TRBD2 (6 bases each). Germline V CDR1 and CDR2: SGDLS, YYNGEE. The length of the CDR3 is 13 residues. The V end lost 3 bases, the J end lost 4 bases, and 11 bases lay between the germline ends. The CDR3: CASSAEGEYEQYF. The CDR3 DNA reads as TGTGCCAGCAGCGCGGAGGGGGAGTACGAGCAGTACTTC.

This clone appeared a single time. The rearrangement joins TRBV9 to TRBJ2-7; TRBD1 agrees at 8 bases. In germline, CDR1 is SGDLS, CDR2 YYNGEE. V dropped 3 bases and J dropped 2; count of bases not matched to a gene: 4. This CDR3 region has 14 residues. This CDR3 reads CASSEDRDPYEQYF. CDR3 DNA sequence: TGTGCCAGCAGCGAGGACAGGGACCCCTACGAGCAGTACTTC.

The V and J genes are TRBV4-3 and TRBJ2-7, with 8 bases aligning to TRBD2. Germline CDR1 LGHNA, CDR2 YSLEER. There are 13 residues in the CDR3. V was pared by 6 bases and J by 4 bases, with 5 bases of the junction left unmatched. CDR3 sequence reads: CASSSGERYEQYF. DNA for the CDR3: TGCGCCAGCAGTAGCGGGGAGAGGTACGAGCAGTACTTC.